This record covers a single T cell receptor (beta chain). The sample is drawn from a study of cytomegalovirus exposure and HLA in healthy donors. A multiplex PCR was run with 60 Vbeta primers and 13 Jbeta primers. The table came from immunoSEQ multiplex PCR; TCRdb's copy has only in-frame clones and leaves some out. The top ten hold 7% of the sample, which has more than 150,000 clones, over 70% seen once. Germline CDR1 GTSNPN, CDR2 SVGIG (reference sequence). The CDR3 is 17 amino acids. The ends lost 1 base at V and 4 bases at J; junction bases unmatched: 13. At the time of sampling, donors were nominally healthy, though unrecorded immune exposures were likely.

This chain links TRBV30 with TRBJ2-5, with 9 bases fitting TRBD1. Input material: PBMCs. The sequence was collected from a woman in her thirties or forties in good health and CMV-seropositive. This CDR3 is CAWSAAVSTGGGETQYF. The CDR3 nucleotides are TGTGCCTGGAGTGCGGCAGTCTCGACAGGGGGAGGAGAGACCCAGTACTTC.